This entry features one T cell receptor beta chain sequence. Its antigen is unidentified. This entry comes from a study of human T cells and chemical hapten exposure. Overall study: Skin on the upper inner arm, approximately 2 cm by approximately 2 cm in size, was sensitized with 2% DPC. Points from the study as a whole: Unchanged with DPC sensitization were TCRs above 1 in 1000 frequency.

CDR3 length equals 15 residues. The V and J ends lost 9 bases and 1 base, in that order; junction bases with no gene match: 7. Per germline, CDR1 MNHNS and CDR2 SASEGT. Time point of the sample: patch test 1, 2 weeks after DPC sensitization. Treatment noted: therapeutic diphenylcyclopropenone sensitization with weekly scalp DPC. Blood sampling occurred before each patch-test application. Within the library, unique molecular identifiers were attached to each individual cDNA molecule. Each CDR3 protein is one row after TCRdb ran MiXCR on the RACE reads. The repertoire holds around 110,000 distinct CDR3 sequences, with roughly an eighth as singletons.

The receptor was isolated from a woman aged 45-65 years with alopecia areata. Some clones in this sample may be carry-over from other donors' samples. The rearrangement links TRBV6-1 to TRBJ2-3; 10 bases fit TRBD2. The sequences come from whole blood, collected in connection with sensitization to the hapten diphenylcyclopropenone (DPC). The CDR3 nucleotides read TGTGCCAGTAAACGCGGGACTAGCGGCACAGATACGCAGTATTTT. Residues: CASKRGTSGTDTQYF.